This TCR beta chain was profiled in a study of T cells expressing NK-cell markers. CDR3 length: 14 residues. Reprocessing the 5' RACE reads, TCRdb reports a single entry for every CDR3 protein and omits DNA. This table holds over 350,000 distinct CDR3 sequences. The sequencing input was blood T cells: a sorted CD56 or NKG2C T cell subset, CD4+ or CD8+ T cells, or bulk PBMC T cells (not recorded which). The rearrangement links TRBV12-3 or TRBV12-4 to TRBJ2-7; TCRdb's D call of TRBD2 is untestable without DNA. This receptor was identified in a woman aged 50 to 65 in good health. The CDR3 is CASSFTSGSGEQYF.